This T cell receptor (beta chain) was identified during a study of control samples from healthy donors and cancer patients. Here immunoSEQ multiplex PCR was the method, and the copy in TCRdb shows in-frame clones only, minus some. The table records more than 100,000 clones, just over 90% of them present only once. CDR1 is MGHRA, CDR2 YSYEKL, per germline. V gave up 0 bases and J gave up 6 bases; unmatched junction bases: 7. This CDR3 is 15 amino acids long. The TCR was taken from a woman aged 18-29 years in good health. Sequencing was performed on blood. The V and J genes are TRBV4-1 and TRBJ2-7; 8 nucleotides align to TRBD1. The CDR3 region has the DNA TGCGCCAGCAGCCAAGAAACAGGGGGGATCGGCGAGCAGTACTTC. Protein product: CASSQETGGIGEQYF.